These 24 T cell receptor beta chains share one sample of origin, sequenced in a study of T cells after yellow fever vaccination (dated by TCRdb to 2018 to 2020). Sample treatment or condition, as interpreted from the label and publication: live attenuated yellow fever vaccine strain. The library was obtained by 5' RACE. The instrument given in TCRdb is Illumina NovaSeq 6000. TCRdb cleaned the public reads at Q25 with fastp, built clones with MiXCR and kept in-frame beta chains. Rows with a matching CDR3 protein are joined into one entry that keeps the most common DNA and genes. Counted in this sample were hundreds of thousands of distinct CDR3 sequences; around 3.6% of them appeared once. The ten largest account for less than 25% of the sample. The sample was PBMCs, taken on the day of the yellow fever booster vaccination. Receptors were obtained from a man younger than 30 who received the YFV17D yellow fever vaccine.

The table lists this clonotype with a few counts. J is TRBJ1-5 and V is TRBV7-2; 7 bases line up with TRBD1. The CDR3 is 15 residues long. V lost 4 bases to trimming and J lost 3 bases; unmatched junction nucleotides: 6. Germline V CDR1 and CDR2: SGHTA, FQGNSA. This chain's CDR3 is CASSSNRGYNQPQHF. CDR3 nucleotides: TGTGCCAGCAGCTCTAACAGGGGATACAATCAGCCCCAGCATTTT.

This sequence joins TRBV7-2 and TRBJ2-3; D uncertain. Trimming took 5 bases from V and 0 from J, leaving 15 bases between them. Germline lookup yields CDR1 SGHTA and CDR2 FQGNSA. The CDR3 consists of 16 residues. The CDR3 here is CASSQRGDPSTDTQYF. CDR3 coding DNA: TGTGCCAGCAGCCAACGTGGCGACCCGAGCACAGATACGCAGTATTTT.

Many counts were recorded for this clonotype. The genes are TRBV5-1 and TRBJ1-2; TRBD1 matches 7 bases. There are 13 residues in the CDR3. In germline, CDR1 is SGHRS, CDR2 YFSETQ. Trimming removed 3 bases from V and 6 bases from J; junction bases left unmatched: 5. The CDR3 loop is CASSSFGQDGYTF. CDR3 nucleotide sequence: TGCGCCAGCAGCTCCTTCGGACAGGATGGCTACACCTTC.

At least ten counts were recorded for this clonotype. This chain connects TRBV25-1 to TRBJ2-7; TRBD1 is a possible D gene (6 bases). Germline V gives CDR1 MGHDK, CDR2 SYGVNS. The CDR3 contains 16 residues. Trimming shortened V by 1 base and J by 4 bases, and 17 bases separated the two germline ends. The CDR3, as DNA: TGTGCCAGCAGTGAATCCCCCAGGGGAGTTAAATACGAGCAGTACTTC. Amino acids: CASSESPRGVKYEQYF.

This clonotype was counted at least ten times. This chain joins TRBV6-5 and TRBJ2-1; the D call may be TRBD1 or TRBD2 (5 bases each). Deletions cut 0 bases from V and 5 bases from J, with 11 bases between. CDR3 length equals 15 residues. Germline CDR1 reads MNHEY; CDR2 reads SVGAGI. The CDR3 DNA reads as TGTGCCAGCAGTTACTCGGGAGTGGGGCACAATGAGCAGTTCTTC. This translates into CASSYSGVGHNEQFF.

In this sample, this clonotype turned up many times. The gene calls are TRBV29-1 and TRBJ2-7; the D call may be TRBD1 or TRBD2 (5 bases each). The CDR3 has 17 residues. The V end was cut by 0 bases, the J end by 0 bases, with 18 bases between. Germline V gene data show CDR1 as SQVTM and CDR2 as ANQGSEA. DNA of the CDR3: TGCAGCGTTGAAGATGGGACGGGGTCCTCATTCTCCTACGAGCAGTACTTC. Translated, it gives CSVEDGTGSSFSYEQYF.

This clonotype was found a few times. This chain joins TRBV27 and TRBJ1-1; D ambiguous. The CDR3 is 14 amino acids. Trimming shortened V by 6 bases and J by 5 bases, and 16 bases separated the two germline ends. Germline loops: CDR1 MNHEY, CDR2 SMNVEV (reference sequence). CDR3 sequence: CASSRRAWDTEAFF. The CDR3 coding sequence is TGTGCCAGCAGCCGCCGGGCTTGGGATACTGAAGCTTTCTTT.

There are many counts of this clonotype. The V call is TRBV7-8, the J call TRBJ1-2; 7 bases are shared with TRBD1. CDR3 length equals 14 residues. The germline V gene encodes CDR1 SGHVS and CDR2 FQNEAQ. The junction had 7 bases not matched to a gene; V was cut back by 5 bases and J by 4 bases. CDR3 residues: CASSADRDSYGYTF. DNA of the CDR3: TGTGCCAGCAGCGCAGACAGGGACAGCTATGGCTACACCTTC.

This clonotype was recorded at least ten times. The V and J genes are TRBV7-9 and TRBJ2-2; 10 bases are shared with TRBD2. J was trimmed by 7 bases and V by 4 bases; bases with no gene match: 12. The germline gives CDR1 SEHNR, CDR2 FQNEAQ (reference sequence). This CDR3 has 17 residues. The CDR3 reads CASSSPRLAGVYGELFF. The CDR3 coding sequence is TGTGCCAGCAGCTCACCCCGACTAGCGGGTGTTTACGGGGAGCTGTTTTTT.

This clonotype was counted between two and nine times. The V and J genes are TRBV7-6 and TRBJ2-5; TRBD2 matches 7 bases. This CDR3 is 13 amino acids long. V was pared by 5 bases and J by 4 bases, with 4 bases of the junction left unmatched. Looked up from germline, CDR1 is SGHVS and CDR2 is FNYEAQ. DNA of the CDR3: TGTGCCAGCAGCATGGGGGGGGGAGAGACCCAGTACTTC. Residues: CASSMGGGETQYF.

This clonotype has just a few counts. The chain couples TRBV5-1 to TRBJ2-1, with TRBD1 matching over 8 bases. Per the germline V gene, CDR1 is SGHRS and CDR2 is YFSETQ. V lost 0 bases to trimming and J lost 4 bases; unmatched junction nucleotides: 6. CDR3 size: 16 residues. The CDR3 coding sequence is TGCGCCAGCAGCTTGGTTGCCGGGACAGGTTACAATGAGCAGTTCTTC. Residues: CASSLVAGTGYNEQFF.

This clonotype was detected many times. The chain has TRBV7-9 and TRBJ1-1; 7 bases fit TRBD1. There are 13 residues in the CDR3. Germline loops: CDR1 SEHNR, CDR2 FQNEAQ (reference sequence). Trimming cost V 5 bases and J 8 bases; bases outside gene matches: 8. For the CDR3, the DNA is TGTGCCAGCAGCAAGAAGGGCAGGGGGGAAGCTTTCTTT. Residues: CASSKKGRGEAFF.

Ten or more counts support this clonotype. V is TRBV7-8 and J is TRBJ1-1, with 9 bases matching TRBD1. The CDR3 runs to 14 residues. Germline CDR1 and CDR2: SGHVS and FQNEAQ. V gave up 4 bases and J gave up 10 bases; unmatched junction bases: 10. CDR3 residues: CASSSPGQGISAFF. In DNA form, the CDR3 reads TGTGCCAGCAGCTCACCGGGACAGGGAATATCAGCTTTCTTT.

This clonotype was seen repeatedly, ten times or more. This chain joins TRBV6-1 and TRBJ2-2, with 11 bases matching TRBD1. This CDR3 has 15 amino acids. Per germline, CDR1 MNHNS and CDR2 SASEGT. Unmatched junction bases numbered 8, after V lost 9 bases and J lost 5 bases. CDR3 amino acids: CASNGQGAGTGELFF. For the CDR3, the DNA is TGTGCCAGTAACGGACAGGGGGCAGGAACCGGGGAGCTGTTTTTT.

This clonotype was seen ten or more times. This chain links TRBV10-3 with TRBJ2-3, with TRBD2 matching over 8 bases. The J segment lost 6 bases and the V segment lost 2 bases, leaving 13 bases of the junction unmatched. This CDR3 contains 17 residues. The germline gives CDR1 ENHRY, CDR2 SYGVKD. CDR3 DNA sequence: TGTGCCATCAGTGAGCGGGCCGGGACTAGAGTGGCTGATACGCAGTATTTT. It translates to CAISERAGTRVADTQYF.

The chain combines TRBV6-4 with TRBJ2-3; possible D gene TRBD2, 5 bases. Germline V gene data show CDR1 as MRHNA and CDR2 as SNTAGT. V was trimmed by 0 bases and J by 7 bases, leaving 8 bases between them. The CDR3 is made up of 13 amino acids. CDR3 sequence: CASSDSTGNTQYF. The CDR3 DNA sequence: TGTGCCAGCAGTGACTCCACGGGGAATACGCAGTATTTT.

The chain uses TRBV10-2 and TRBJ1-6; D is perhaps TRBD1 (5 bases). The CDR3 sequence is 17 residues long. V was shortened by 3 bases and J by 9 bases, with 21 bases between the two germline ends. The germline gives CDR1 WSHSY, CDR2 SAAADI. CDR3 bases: TGCGCCAGCAGTGAAGGTTACAGAGGGACTATAGGTTCACCCCTCCACTTT. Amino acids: CASSEGYRGTIGSPLHF.

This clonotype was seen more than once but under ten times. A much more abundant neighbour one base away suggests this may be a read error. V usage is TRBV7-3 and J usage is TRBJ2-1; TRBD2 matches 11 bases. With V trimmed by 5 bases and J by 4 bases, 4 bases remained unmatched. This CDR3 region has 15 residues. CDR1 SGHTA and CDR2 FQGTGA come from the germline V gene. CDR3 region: CASSKLAGDYNEQFF. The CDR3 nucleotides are TGTGCCAGCAGCAAACTAGCGGGGGATTACAATGAGCAGTTCTTC.

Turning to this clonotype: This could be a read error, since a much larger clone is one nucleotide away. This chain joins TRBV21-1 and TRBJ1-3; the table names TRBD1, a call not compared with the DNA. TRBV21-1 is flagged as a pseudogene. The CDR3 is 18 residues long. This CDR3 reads CASGKARQGRGSGNTIYF. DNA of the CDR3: TGTGCCAGCGGCAAAGCGCGACAGGGGCGAGGCTCTGGAAACACCATATATTTT.

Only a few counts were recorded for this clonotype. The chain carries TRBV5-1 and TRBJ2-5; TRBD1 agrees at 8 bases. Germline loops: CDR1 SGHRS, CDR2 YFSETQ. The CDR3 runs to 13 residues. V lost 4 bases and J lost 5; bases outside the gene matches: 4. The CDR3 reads CASSPDRAETQYF. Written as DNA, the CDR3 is TGCGCCAGCAGCCCGGACAGGGCTGAGACCCAGTACTTC.

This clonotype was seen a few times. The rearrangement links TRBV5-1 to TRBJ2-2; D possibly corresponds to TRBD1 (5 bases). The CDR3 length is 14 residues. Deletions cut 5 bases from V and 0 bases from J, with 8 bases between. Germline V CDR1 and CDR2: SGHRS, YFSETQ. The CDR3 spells CASSMTANTGELFF. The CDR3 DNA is TGCGCCAGCAGTATGACAGCGAACACCGGGGAGCTGTTTTTT.

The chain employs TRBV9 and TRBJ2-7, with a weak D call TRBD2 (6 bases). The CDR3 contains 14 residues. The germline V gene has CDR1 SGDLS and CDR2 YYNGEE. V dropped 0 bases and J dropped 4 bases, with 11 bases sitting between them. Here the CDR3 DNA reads TGTGCCAGCAGCGTAGCCCCGGGAGATTACGAGCAGTACTTC. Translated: CASSVAPGDYEQYF.

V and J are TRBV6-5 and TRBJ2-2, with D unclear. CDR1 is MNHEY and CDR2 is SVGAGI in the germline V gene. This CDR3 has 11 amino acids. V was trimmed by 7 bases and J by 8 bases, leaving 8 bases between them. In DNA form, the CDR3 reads TGTGCCAGCATGATCGCTGGGGAGCTGTTTTTT. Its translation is CASMIAGELFF.

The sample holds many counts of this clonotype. CDR3 region: CASSVSDSAYEQYF. CDR3 bases: TGTGCCAGCAGCGTATCGGACAGCGCCTACGAGCAGTACTTC. V is TRBV9 and J is TRBJ2-7, with D maybe TRBD1 (6 bases). The ends were cut back, 1 base at V and 2 bases at J, with 10 bases in the middle. This CDR3 has 14 residues. Germline CDR1 SGDLS, CDR2 YYNGEE.